The rows below give T cell receptor beta chains drawn from one sample of a study of radiation and T cells in renal cell carcinoma. Only in-frame clones appear in the TCRdb table, and some are missing; sequencing was by immunoSEQ multiplex PCR. The table records over 55,000 clones, roughly four fifths of them present only once. This material consisted of blood, taken from a patient whose treatment included radiotherapy and nephrectomy. Receptors were obtained from a man aged 55 to 69 with renal cell carcinoma. CDR3s include the opening cysteine and the closing phenylalanine or tryptophan. The order of the fields is J gene, clone size, V gene, D gene, CDR3 protein, CDR3 DNA. The D gene is left open where the match is weak. Clone sizes are given selectively: once, few, many, or a class where the clone is expanded.

j_call: TRBJ1-2
clone_size: .
v_call: TRBV2
d_call: .
cdr3_aa: CAKYPAGYGYTF
cdr3_nt: TGTGCCAAGTATCCGGCTGGCTATGGCTACACCTTC

j_call: TRBJ1-2
clone_size: .
v_call: TRBV5-8
d_call: TRBD1
cdr3_aa: CASSFRGQVYGYTF
cdr3_nt: TGTGCCAGCAGCTTCAGGGGGCAGGTCTATGGCTACACCTTC

j_call: TRBJ2-4
clone_size: once
v_call: TRBV5-8
d_call: .
cdr3_aa: CASSLAGQGKNIQYF
cdr3_nt: TGTGCCAGCAGCTTGGCCGGCCAGGGGAAGAACATTCAGTACTTC

j_call: TRBJ1-4
clone_size: .
v_call: TRBV5-1
d_call: .
cdr3_aa: CASSREGSHEKLFF
cdr3_nt: TGCGCCAGCAGCCGAGAGGGGAGCCATGAAAAACTGTTTTTT

j_call: TRBJ2-2
clone_size: .
v_call: TRBV29-1
d_call: .
cdr3_aa: CSASGSLNTGELFF
cdr3_nt: TGCAGCGCTTCAGGATCCTTAAACACCGGGGAGCTGTTTTTT

j_call: TRBJ1-2
clone_size: few
v_call: TRBV30
d_call: TRBD1
cdr3_aa: CAQRDTGGTGYTF
cdr3_nt: TGTGCCCAACGAGATACAGGGGGGACTGGCTACACCTTC

j_call: TRBJ2-3
clone_size: .
v_call: TRBV7-2
d_call: .
cdr3_aa: CASSPQTGTADTQYF
cdr3_nt: TGTGCCAGCAGCCCACAAACCGGGACGGCAGATACGCAGTATTTT

j_call: TRBJ1-4
clone_size: .
v_call: TRBV5-1
d_call: TRBD1
cdr3_aa: CASSRTGENEKLFF
cdr3_nt: TGCGCCAGCAGCAGGACAGGGGAAAATGAAAAACTGTTTTTT

j_call: TRBJ2-7
clone_size: .
v_call: TRBV27
d_call: TRBD2
cdr3_aa: CASSYASGGTSYEQYF
cdr3_nt: TGTGCCAGCAGTTACGCCAGCGGGGGGACCTCCTACGAGCAGTACTTC

j_call: TRBJ2-2
clone_size: once
v_call: TRBV30
d_call: TRBD2
cdr3_aa: CAWSPGLGGAGELFF
cdr3_nt: TGTGCCTGGAGCCCGGGACTAGGGGGTGCCGGGGAGCTGTTTTTT

j_call: TRBJ2-2
clone_size: .
v_call: TRBV11-2
d_call: TRBD2
cdr3_aa: CASSLPTSWRTPVF
cdr3_nt: TGTGCCAGCAGCCTACCGACTAGCTGGCGAACTCCCGTTTTT

j_call: TRBJ1-5
clone_size: .
v_call: TRBV6-5
d_call: .
cdr3_aa: CASRPTGFRQPQHF
cdr3_nt: TGTGCCAGCAGACCCACAGGGTTTCGTCAGCCCCAGCATTTT

j_call: TRBJ2-1
clone_size: few
v_call: TRBV19
d_call: .
cdr3_aa: CASSIVGGRDNEQFF
cdr3_nt: TGTGCCAGTAGTATAGTTGGCGGGCGAGACAATGAGCAGTTCTTC

j_call: TRBJ2-1
clone_size: .
v_call: TRBV15
d_call: TRBD2
cdr3_aa: CATGPGLAGSAKQFF
cdr3_nt: TGTGCCACCGGACCGGGACTAGCGGGGAGTGCAAAGCAGTTCTTC

j_call: TRBJ1-1
clone_size: .
v_call: TRBV5-8
d_call: .
cdr3_aa: CASSFGNTEAFF
cdr3_nt: TGTGCCAGCAGCTTTGGGAACACTGAAGCTTTCTTT

j_call: TRBJ1-2
clone_size: .
v_call: TRBV28
d_call: .
cdr3_aa: CASSFGQGNGRNYGYTF
cdr3_nt: TGTGCCAGCAGTTTCGGGCAGGGTAATGGTAGGAACTATGGCTACACCTTC

j_call: TRBJ2-5
clone_size: .
v_call: TRBV18
d_call: .
cdr3_aa: CASSPQEETQYF
cdr3_nt: TGTGCCAGCTCACCACAAGAGGAGACCCAGTACTTC

j_call: TRBJ2-6
clone_size: .
v_call: TRBV7-2
d_call: .
cdr3_aa: CASNWGSGANVLTF
cdr3_nt: TGTGCCAGCAATTGGGGCTCTGGGGCCAACGTCCTGACTTTC

j_call: TRBJ1-1
clone_size: .
v_call: TRBV2
d_call: .
cdr3_aa: CASSEGGFTEAFF
cdr3_nt: TGTGCCAGCAGTGAAGGAGGCTTCACTGAAGCTTTCTTT

j_call: TRBJ2-2
clone_size: .
v_call: TRBV19
d_call: .
cdr3_aa: CASIPTRDTNTGELFF
cdr3_nt: TGTGCCAGTATTCCGACCCGGGACACGAACACCGGGGAGCTGTTTTTT